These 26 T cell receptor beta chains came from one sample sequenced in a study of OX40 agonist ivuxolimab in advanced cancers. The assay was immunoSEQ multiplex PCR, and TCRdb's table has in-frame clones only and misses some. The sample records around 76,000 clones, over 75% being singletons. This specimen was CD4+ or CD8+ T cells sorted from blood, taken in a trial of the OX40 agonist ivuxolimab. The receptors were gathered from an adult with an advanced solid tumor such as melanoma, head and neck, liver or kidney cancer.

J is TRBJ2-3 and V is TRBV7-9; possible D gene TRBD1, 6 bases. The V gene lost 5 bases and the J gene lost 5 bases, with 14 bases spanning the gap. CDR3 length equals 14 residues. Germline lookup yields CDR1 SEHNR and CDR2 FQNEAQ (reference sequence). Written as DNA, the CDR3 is TGTGCCAGCAGCGCTCGGACAGATGGAGATACGCAGTATTTT. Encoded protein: CASSARTDGDTQYF.

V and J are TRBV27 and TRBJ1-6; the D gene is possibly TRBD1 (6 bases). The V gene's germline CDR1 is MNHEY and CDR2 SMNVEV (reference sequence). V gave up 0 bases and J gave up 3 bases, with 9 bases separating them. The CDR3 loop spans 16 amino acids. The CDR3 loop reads CASSLSQGHYNSPLHF. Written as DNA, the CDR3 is TGTGCCAGCAGTTTATCGCAGGGACACTATAATTCACCCCTCCACTTT.

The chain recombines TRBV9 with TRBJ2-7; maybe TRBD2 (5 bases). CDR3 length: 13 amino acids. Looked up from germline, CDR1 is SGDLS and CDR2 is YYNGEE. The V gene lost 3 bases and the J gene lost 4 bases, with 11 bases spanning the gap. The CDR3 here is CASSAGWAYEQYF. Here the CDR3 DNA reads TGTGCCAGCAGCGCGGGGTGGGCATACGAGCAGTACTTC.

The CDR3 DNA is TGTGCCAGCAGCTTAGCGTCGGGTAGAAATGAGCAGTTCTTC. Translating it yields CASSLASGRNEQFF. The V call is TRBV7-9, the J call TRBJ2-1; D unclear. Germline V lookup: CDR1 SEHNR, CDR2 FQNEAQ (reference sequence). Trimming pared 0 bases from V and 7 bases from J, leaving 10 bases between. The CDR3 loop spans 14 amino acids.

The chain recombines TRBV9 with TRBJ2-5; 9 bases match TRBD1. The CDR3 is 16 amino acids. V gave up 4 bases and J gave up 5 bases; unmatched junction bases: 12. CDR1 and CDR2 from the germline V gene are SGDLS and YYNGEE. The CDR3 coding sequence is TGTGCCAGCAGCATCGGGACAGGGTCTTCGGGGGAGACCCAGTACTTC. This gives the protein CASSIGTGSSGETQYF.

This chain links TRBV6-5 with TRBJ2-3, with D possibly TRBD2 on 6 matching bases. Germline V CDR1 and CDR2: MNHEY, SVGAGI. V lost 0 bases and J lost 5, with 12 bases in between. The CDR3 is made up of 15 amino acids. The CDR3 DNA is TGTGCCAGCAGTTACTCGAGGGACTCGGGAGATACGCAGTATTTT. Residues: CASSYSRDSGDTQYF.

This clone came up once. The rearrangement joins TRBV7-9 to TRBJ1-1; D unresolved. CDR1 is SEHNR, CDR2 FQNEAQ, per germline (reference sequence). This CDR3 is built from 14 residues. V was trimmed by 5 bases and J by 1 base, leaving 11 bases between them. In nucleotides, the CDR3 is TGTGCCAGCAGCCCGACCGAAGCGAACACTGAAGCTTTCTTT. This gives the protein CASSPTEANTEAFF.

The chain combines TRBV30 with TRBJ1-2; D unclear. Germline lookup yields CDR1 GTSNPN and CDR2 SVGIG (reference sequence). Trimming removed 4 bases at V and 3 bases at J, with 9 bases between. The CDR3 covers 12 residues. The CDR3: CAWNLGDYGYTF. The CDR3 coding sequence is TGTGCCTGGAATCTGGGAGACTATGGCTACACCTTC.

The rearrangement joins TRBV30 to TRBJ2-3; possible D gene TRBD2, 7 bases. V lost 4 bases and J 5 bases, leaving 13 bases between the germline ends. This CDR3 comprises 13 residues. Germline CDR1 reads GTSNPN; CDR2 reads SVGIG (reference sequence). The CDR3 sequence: CAWILRGGDTQYF. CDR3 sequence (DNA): TGTGCCTGGATTCTAAGGGGGGGAGATACGCAGTATTTT.

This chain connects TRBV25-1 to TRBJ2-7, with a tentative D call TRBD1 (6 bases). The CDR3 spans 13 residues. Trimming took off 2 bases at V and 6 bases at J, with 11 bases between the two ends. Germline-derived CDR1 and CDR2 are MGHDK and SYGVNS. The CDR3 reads CASSEQGKAEQYF. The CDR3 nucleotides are TGTGCCAGCAGTGAACAGGGGAAGGCCGAGCAGTACTTC.

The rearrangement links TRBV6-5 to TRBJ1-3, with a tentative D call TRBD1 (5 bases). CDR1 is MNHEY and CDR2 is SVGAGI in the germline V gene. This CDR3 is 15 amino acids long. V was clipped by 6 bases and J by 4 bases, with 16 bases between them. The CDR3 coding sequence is TGTGCCAGCAGGAGCCCGGGGGGAATCGGAAACACCATATATTTT. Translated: CASRSPGGIGNTIYF.

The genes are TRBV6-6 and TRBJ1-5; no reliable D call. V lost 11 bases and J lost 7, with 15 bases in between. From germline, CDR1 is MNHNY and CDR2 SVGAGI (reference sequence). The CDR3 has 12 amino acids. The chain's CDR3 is CAVSGAGQPQHF. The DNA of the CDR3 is TGTGCCGTTTCGGGTGCGGGGCAGCCCCAGCATTTT.

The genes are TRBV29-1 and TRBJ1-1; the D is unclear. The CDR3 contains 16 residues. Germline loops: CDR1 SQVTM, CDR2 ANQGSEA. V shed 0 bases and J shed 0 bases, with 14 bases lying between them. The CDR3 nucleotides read TGCAGCGTTGAAGATAGGTCGTTTAATATGAACACTGAAGCTTTCTTT. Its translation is CSVEDRSFNMNTEAFF.

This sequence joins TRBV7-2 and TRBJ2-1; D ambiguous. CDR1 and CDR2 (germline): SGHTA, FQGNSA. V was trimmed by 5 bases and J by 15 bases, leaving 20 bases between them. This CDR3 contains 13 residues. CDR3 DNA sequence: TGTGCCAGCAGCACCCAGAGGTCCGGCGTGGGGTTCTTC. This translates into CASSTQRSGVGFF.

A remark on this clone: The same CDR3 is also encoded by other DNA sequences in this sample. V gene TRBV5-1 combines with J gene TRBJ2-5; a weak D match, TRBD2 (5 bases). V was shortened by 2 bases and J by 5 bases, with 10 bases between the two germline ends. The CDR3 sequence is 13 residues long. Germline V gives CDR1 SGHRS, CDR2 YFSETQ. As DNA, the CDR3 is TGCGCCAGCAGCTTTCGGGGTAGGGAGACCCAGTACTTC. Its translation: CASSFRGRETQYF.

This CDR3 is CASGLIWRPEGGYTF. The CDR3 DNA reads TGTGCTAGTGGTTTGATTTGGCGGCCCGAGGGTGGCTACACCTTC. This chain uses TRBV12-5 with TRBJ1-2; D uncertain. The V gene's germline CDR1 is LGHNT and CDR2 FRNRAP. The CDR3 totals 15 residues. Trimming left V 2 bases short and J 7 bases short, with 17 bases between.

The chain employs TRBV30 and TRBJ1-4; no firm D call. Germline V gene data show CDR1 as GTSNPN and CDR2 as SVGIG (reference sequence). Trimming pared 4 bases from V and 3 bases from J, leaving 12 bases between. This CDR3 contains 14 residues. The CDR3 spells CAWKIGPANEKLFF. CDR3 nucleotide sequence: TGTGCCTGGAAAATCGGGCCGGCTAATGAAAAACTGTTTTTT. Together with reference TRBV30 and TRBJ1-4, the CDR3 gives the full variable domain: SQTIHQWPATLVQPVGSPLSLECTVEGTSNPNLYWYRQAAGRGLQLLFYSVGIGQISSEVPQNLSASRPQDRQFILSSKKLLLSDSGFYLCAWKIGPANEKLFFGSGTQLSVL.

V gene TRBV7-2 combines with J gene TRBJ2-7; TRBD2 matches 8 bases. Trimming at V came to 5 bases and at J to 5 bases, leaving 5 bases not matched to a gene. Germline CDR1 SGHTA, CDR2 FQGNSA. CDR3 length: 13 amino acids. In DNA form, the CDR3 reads TGTGCCAGCAGCCGGGGGGGTTCAAACGAGCAGTACTTC. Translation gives CASSRGGSNEQYF.

CDR3: CASSLNGGAAYGYTF. The CDR3 nucleotides read TGTGCCAGCAGCTTAAATGGGGGGGCGGCGTATGGCTACACCTTC. V and J are TRBV7-2 and TRBJ1-2, with D perhaps matching TRBD1 (6 bases). Germline V gene data show CDR1 as SGHTA and CDR2 as FQGNSA. Trimming took off 2 bases at V and 5 bases at J, with 15 bases between the two ends. The CDR3 length is 15 residues.

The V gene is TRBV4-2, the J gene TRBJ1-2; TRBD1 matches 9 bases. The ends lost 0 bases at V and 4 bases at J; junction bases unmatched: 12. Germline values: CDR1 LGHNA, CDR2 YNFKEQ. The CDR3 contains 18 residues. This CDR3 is CASSQDSNRGRAGYGYTF. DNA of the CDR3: TGTGCCAGCAGCCAAGATTCTAACAGGGGGCGGGCTGGCTATGGCTACACCTTC.

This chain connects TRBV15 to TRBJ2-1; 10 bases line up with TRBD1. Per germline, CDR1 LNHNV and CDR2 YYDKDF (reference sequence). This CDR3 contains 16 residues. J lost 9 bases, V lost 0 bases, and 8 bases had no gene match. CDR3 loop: CATSRDLGQGLTEQFF. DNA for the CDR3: TGTGCCACCAGCAGAGATCTGGGACAGGGGCTGACTGAGCAGTTCTTC.

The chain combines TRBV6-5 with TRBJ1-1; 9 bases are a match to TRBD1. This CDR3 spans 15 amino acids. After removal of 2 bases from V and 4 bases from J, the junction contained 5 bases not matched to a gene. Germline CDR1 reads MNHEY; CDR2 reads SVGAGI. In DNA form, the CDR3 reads TGTGCCAGCAGTTACGGAGGACAGGGGTTCACTGAAGCTTTCTTT. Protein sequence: CASSYGGQGFTEAFF.

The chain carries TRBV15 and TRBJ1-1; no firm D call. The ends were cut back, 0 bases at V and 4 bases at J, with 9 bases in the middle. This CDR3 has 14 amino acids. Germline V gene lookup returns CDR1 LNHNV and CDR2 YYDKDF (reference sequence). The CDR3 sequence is CATSRDPQSTEAFF. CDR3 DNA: TGTGCCACCAGCAGAGACCCCCAGTCCACTGAAGCTTTCTTT.

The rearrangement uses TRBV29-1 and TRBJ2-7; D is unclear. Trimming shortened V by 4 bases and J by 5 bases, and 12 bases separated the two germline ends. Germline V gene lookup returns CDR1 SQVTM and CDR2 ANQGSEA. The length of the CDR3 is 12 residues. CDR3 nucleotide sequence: TGCAGCGTTGTCCTGAATTCGGACGAGCAGTACTTC. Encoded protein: CSVVLNSDEQYF.

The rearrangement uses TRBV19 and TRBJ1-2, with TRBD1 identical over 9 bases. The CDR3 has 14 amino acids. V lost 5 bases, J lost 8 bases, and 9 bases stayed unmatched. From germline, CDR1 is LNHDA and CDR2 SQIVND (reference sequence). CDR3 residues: CASSPRTGAKGYTF. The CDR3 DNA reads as TGTGCCAGTAGTCCCCGGACAGGGGCTAAGGGCTACACCTTC. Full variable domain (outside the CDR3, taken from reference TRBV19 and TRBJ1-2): DGGITQSPKYLFRKEGQNVTLSCEQNLNHDAMYWYRQDPGQGLRLIYYSQIVNDFQKGDIAEGYSVSREKKESFPLTVTSAQKNPTAFYLCASSPRTGAKGYTFGSGTRLTVV.

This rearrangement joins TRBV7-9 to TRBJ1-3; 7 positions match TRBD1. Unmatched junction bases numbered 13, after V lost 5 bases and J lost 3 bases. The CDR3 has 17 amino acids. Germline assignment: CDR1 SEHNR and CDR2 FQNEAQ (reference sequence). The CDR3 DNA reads TGTGCCAGCAGCCGACCTACGACAGGGATCGGTGGAAACACCATATATTTT. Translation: CASSRPTTGIGGNTIYF. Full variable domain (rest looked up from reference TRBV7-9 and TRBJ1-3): DTGVSQNPRHKITKRGQNVTFRCDPISEHNRLYWYRQTLGQGPEFLTYFQNEAQLEKSRLLSDRFSAERPKGSFSTLEIQRTEQGDSAMYLCASSRPTTGIGGNTIYFGEGSWLTVV.